This section outlines one T cell receptor beta chain sequence together with its context. These data are taken from a study of OX40 agonist ivuxolimab in advanced cancers. The assay was immunoSEQ multiplex PCR, and TCRdb's table has in-frame clones only and misses some. The repertoire holds 55,000 to 80,000 clones, with roughly 80% as singletons. Trimming cost V 0 bases and J 5 bases; bases outside gene matches: 7. The germline gives CDR1 SGHRS, CDR2 YFSETQ. The length of the CDR3 is 17 residues. This sequence originates from an adult with an advanced solid tumor such as melanoma, head and neck, liver or kidney cancer. This sample comprised CD4+ or CD8+ T cells sorted from blood, obtained in a trial of the OX40 agonist ivuxolimab. The chain couples TRBV5-1 to TRBJ2-1; 11 bases are shared with TRBD2. In DNA, the CDR3 is TGCGCCAGCAGCTTGGAATTAGCGGGGGGGCCGAACAATGAGCAGTTCTTC. This sequence encodes CASSLELAGGPNNEQFF.